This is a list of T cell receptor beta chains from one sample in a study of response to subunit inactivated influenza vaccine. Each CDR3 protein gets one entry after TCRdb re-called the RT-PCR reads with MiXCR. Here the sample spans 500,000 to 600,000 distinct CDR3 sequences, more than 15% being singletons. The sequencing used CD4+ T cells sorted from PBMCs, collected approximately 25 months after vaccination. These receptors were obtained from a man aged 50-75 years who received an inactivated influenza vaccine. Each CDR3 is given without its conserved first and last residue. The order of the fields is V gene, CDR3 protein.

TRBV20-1,SARDPAAAYQPQH
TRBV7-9,ASSPEGGTQY
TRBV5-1,ASSRDRGSDEQY
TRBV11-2,ASSRRVNTEAF
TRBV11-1,ASSLGRQATGELF
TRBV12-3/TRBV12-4,ASRSTANTEAF
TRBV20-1,SAVVRIQGDTQY
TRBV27,ASSLSGVLDTQY
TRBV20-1,SAWINNEQF
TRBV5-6,ASSGSGGSNEQF
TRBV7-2,ASSPGLAGEAQY
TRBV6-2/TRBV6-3,ASSLRDRSWTQY
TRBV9,ASSVSPGMVLETQY
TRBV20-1,SATGTGGGQPQH
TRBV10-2,ASRVNRAQGGEQY
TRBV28,ASNGQHRASYNEQF
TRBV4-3,ASSQVGPGAYEQY
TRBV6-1,ASRGASGINEQF
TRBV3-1,ASSQVEGYGYT
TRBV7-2,ASSVGSAYEQY
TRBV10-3,AISERARSTDTQY
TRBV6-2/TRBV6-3,ASRPDRAPLDTQY